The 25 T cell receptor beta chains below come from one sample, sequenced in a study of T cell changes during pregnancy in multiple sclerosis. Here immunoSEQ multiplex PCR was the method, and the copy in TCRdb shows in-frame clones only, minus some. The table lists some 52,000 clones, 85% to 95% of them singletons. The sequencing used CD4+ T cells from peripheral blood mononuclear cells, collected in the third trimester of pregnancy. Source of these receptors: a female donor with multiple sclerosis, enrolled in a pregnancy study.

The CDR3 region is CASSPLSERNTEAFF. The CDR3 DNA follows: TGTGCCAGCTCACCGCTCTCCGAGCGGAACACTGAAGCTTTCTTT. This sequence joins TRBV18 and TRBJ1-1; D remains ambiguous. There are 15 residues in the CDR3. V was clipped by 3 bases and J by 1 base, with 12 bases between them. Germline V CDR1 and CDR2: KGHSH, LQKENI.

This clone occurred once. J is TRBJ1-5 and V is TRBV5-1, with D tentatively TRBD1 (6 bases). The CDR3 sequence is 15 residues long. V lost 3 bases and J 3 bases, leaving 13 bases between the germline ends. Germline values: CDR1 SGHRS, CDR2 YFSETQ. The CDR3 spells CASSSTGGNNQPQHF. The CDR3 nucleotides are TGCGCCAGCAGCTCGACAGGAGGAAACAATCAGCCCCAGCATTTT.

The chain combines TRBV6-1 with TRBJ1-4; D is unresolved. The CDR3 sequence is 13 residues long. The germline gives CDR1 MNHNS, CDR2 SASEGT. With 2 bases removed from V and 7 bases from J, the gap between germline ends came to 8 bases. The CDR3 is CASSELSVEKLFF. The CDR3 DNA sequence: TGTGCCAGCAGTGAACTTTCGGTTGAAAAACTGTTTTTT.

CDR3 in amino acids: CASSYIQGSYTF. Written as DNA, the CDR3 is TGTGCCAGCAGTTACATCCAGGGCAGCTACACCTTC. This chain connects TRBV6-5 to TRBJ1-2, with D possibly being TRBD1 (5 bases). V shed 2 bases and J shed 9 bases, with 10 bases lying between them. Per the germline V gene, CDR1 is MNHEY and CDR2 is SVGAGI. This CDR3 region has 12 residues.

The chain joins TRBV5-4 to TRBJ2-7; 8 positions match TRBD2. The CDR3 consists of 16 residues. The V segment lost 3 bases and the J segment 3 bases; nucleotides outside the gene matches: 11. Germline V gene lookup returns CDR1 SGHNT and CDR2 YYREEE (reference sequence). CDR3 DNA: TGTGCCAGCAGCTCCGGGATGGTAGCGGGACTCTACGAGCAGTACTTC. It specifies CASSSGMVAGLYEQYF.

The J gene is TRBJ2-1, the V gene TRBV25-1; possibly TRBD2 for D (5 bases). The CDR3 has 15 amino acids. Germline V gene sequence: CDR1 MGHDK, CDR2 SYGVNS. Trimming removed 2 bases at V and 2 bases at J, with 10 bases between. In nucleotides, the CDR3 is TGTGCCAGCAGTGAAACTAGTCCGACCTACAATGAGCAGTTCTTC. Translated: CASSETSPTYNEQFF.

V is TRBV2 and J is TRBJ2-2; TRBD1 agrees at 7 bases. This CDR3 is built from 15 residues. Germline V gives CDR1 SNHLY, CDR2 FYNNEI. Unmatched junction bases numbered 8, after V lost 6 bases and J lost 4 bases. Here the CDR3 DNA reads TGTGCCAGCAGCCAACAGGGGCTAAGCACCGGGGAGCTGTTTTTT. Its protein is CASSQQGLSTGELFF.

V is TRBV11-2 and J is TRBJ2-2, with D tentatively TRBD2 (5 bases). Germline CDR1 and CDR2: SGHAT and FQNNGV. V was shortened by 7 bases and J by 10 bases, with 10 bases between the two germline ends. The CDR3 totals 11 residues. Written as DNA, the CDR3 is TGTGCCAGCACCGGGGTGGCGGAGCTGTTTTTT. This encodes CASTGVAELFF.

The CDR3 spells CASSSGLSGDTQYF. CDR3 sequence (DNA): TGTGCCAGCAGCTCGGGACTATCCGGAGATACGCAGTATTTT. The chain recombines TRBV9 with TRBJ2-3; TRBD2 agrees at 7 bases. CDR1 and CDR2 (germline): SGDLS, YYNGEE. Trimming at V came to 4 bases and at J to 5 bases, leaving 7 bases not matched to a gene. The CDR3 covers 14 residues.

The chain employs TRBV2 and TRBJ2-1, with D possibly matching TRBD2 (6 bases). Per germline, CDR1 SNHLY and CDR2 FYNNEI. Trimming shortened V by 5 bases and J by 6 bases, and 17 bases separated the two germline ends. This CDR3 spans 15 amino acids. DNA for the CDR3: TGTGCCAGCAGTCCGAGGCGGGGCTCCCTCAATGAGCAGTTCTTC. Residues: CASSPRRGSLNEQFF.

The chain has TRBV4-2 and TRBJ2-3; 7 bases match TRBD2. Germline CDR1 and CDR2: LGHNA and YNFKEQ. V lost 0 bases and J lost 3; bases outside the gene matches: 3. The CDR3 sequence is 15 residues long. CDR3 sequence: CASSQEGRGTDTQYF. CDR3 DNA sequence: TGTGCCAGCAGCCAAGAGGGGCGGGGGACAGATACGCAGTATTTT.

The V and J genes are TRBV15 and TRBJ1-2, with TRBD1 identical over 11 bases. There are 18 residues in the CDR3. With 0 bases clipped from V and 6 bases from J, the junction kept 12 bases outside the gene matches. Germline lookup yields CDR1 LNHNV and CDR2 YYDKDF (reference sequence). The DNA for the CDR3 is TGTGCCACCAGCAGAGATCGGTTACTCTGGACAGGGGGCGATGGCTACACCTTC. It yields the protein CATSRDRLLWTGGDGYTF. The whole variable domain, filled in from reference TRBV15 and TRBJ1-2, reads DAMVIQNPRYQVTQFGKPVTLSCSQTLNHNVMYWYQQKSSQAPKLLFHYYDKDFNNEADTPDNFQSRRPNTSFCFLDIRSPGLGDTAMYLCATSRDRLLWTGGDGYTFGSGTRLTVV.

CDR3 in DNA: TGCGCCAGCAGCCTGTTGGGGGGACAGGGGATCTACGAGCAGTACTTC. It translates to CASSLLGGQGIYEQYF. The genes are TRBV5-1 and TRBJ2-7, with 10 bases identical to TRBD1. CDR3 length equals 16 residues. The J segment lost 3 bases and the V segment lost 4 bases, leaving 10 bases of the junction unmatched. Germline CDR1 SGHRS, CDR2 YFSETQ.

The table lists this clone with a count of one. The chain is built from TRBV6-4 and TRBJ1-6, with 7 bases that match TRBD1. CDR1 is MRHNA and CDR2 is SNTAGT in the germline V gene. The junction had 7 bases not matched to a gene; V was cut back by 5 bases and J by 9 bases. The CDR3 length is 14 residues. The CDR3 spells CASSQTGYGSPLHF. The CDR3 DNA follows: TGTGCCAGCAGTCAGACAGGGTACGGTTCACCCCTCCACTTT.

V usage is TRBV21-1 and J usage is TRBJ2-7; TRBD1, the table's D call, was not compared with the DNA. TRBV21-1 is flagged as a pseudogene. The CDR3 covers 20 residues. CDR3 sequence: CASSKIWGQLGAADRYEQYF. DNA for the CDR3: TGTGCCAGCAGCAAAATCTGGGGACAGCTCGGGGCCGCAGATCGCTACGAGCAGTACTTC.

CDR3 nucleotides: TGCGCCAGCAGCCCGGACAGAAACTATGGCTACACCTTC. It encodes CASSPDRNYGYTF. The chain recombines TRBV5-1 with TRBJ1-2; D might be TRBD1 (6 bases). Trimming cost V 4 bases and J 2 bases, with 9 bases left between them. This CDR3 spans 13 amino acids. Germline V lookup: CDR1 SGHRS, CDR2 YFSETQ.

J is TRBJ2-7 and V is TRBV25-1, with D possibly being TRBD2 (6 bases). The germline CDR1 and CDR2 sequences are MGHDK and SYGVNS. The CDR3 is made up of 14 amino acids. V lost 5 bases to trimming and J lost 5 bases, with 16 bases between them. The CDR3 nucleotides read TGTGCCAGCAGTCTTGCTGGGGGGAGGAACGAGCAGTACTTC. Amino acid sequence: CASSLAGGRNEQYF.

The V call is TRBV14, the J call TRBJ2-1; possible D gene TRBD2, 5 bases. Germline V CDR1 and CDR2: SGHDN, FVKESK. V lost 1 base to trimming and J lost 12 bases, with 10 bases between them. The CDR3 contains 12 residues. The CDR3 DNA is TGTGCCAGCAGCCAAGTGGAGGTCTTGCAGTTCTTC. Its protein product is CASSQVEVLQFF. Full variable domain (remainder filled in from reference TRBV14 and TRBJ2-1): EAGVTQFPSHSVIEKGQTVTLRCDPISGHDNLYWYRRVMGKEIKFLLHFVKESKQDESGMPNNRFLAERTGGTYSTLKVQPAELEDSGVYFCASSQVEVLQFFGPGTRLTVL.

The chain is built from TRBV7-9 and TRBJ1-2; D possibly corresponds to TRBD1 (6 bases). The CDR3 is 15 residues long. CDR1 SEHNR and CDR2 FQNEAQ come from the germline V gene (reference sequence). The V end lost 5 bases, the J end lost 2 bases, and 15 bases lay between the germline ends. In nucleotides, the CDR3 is TGTGCCAGCAGCACTCTAACAGGGAAGAACTATGGCTACACCTTC. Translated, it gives CASSTLTGKNYGYTF. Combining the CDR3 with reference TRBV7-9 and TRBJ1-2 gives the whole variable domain DTGVSQNPRHKITKRGQNVTFRCDPISEHNRLYWYRQTLGQGPEFLTYFQNEAQLEKSRLLSDRFSAERPKGSFSTLEIQRTEQGDSAMYLCASSTLTGKNYGYTFGSGTRLTVV.

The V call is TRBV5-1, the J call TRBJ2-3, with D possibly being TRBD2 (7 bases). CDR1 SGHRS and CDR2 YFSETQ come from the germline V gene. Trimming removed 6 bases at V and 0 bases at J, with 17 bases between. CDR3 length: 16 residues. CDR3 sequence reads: CASNLGGAASTDTQYF. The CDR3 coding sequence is TGCGCCAGCAACCTGGGGGGGGCCGCGAGCACAGATACGCAGTATTTT. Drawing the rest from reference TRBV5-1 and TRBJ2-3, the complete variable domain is KAGVTQTPRYLIKTRGQQVTLSCSPISGHRSVSWYQQTPGQGLQFLFEYFSETQRNKGNFPGRFSGRQFSNSRSEMNVSTLELGDSALYLCASNLGGAASTDTQYFGPGTRLTVL.

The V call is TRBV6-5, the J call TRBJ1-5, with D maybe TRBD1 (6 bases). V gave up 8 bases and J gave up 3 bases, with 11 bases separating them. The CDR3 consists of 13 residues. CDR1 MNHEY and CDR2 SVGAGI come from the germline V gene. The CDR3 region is CASYTGLNQPQHF. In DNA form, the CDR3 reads TGTGCCAGCTATACAGGGCTCAATCAGCCCCAGCATTTT.

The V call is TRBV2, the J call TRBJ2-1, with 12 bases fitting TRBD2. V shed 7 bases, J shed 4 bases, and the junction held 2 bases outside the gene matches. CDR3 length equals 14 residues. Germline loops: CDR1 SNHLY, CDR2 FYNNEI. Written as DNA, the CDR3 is TGTGCCAGCAAACTAGCGGGGGGTTACAATGAGCAGTTCTTC. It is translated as CASKLAGGYNEQFF. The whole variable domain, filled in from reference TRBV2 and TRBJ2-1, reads EPEVTQTPSHQVTQMGQEVILRCVPISNHLYFYWYRQILGQKVEFLVSFYNNEISEKSEIFDDQFSVERPDGSNFTLKIRSTKLEDSAMYFCASKLAGGYNEQFFGPGTRLTVL.

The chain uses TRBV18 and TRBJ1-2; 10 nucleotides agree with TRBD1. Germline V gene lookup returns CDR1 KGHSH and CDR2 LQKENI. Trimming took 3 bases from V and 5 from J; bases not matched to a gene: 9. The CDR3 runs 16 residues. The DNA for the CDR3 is TGTGCCAGCTCACCTGTGACAGGGGGCTCGGGTTATGGCTACACCTTC. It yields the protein CASSPVTGGSGYGYTF.

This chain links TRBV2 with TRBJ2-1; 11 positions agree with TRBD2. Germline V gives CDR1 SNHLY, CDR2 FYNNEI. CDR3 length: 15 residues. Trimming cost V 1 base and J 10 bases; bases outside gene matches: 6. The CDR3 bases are TGTGCCAGCAGTGAAGTTAGCGGGGGGGCAAGGGAGCAGTTCTTC. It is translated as CASSEVSGGAREQFF.

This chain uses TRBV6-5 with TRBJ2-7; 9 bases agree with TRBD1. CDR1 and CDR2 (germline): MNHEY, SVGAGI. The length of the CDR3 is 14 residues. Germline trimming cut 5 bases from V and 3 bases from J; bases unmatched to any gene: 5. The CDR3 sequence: CASSTDRGNYEQYF. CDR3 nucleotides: TGTGCCAGCAGTACTGACAGGGGGAACTACGAGCAGTACTTC.